The clone carrying this T cell receptor beta chain has just a few counts. Its antigen remains unidentified. This sample stems from a study of T-cell memory formation after mild COVID-19. Whole-study results and caveats: Largely, contracting CD4+ clones fell within CM and EM, and contracting CD8+ clones within EMRA. A second wave expanding day 15 to 37 was CD4+-biased; contracting clones were balanced.

J lost 7 bases, V lost 4 bases, and 7 bases had no gene match. The CDR3 loop spans 14 amino acids. Germline V gene data show CDR1 as MGHRA and CDR2 as YSYEKL. One entry per CDR3 protein, called by TCRdb with MiXCR from the 5' RACE reads. The sample carries roughly 450,000 distinct CDR3 sequences, around 17% recorded once. The rearrangement uses TRBV4-1 and TRBJ2-1; 7 bases agree with TRBD2. The clonotype was recovered from a man between 18 and 29 years old who had mild COVID-19 (a few samples of this study predate the infection). Cell type and time point are not known. Sequenced material: PBMCs or a T cell subset sorted from them (not recorded which). CDR3 nucleotide sequence: TGCGCCAGCAGCCCGGCGGGGGATACGAATGAGCAGTTCTTC. This sequence encodes CASSPAGDTNEQFF.